Listed here is a single T cell receptor beta chain. The data were taken from a study of T cell repertoires and Cas9 in healthy adults. Study background: Multi-effector potency, cytotoxicity and lineage were assessed in SpCas9-reactive CD4 and CD8 T cells.

The protocol was immunoSEQ multiplex PCR, while the TCRdb copy is restricted to in-frame clones and leaves out a portion. The sample consists of about 22,000 clones, roughly 89% of them appearing once. Sequencing was carried out using CD4+ effector T cells (CD127+, CD25-, CD137-, CD154-) from PBMCs; culture status not recorded. The TCR comes from a human donor in good health.

The CDR3 sequence is CASSFSRGNTEAFF. In nucleotides, the CDR3 is TGTGCCAGCAGCTTCAGCAGGGGGAACACTGAAGCTTTCTTT. The chain has TRBV5-5 and TRBJ1-1, with D tentatively TRBD1 (6 bases). Germline V gene data show CDR1 as SGHKS and CDR2 as YYEKEE (reference sequence). This CDR3 is 14 amino acids long. Trimming shortened V by 2 bases and J by 1 base, and 9 bases separated the two germline ends.